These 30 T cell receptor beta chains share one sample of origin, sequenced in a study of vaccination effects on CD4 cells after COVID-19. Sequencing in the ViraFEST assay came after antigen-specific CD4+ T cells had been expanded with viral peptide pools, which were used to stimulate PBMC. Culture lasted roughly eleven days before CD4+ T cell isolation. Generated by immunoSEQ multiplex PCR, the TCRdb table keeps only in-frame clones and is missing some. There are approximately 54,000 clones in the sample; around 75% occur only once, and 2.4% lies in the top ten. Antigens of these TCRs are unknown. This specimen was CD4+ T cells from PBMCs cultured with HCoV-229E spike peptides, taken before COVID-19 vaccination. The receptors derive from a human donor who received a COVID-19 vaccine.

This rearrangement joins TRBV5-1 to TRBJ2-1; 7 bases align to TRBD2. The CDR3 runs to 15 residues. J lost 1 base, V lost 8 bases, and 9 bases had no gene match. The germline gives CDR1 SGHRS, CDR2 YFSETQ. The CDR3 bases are TGCGCCAGTGCGGCAGGGAGGGGATCCTACAATGAGCAGTTCTTC. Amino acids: CASAAGRGSYNEQFF.

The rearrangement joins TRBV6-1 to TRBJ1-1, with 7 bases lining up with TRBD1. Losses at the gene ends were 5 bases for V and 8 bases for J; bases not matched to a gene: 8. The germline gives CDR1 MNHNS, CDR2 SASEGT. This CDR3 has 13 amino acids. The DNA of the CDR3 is TGTGCCAGCAGTTATGGACAGGCGGCCGAAGCTTTCTTT. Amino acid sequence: CASSYGQAAEAFF.

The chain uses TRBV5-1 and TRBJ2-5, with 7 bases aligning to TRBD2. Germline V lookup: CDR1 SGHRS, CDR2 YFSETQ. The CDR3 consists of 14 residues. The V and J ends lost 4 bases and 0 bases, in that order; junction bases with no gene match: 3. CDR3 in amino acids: CASSPAGDQETQYF. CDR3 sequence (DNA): TGCGCCAGCAGCCCTGCGGGGGACCAAGAGACCCAGTACTTC.

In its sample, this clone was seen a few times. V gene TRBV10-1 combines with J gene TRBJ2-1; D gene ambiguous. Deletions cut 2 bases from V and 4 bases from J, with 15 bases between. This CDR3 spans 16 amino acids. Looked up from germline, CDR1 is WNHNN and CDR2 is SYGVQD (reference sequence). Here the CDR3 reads CASSERREGLYNEQFF. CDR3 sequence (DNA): TGCGCCAGCAGTGAGCGACGCGAAGGATTGTACAATGAGCAGTTCTTC.

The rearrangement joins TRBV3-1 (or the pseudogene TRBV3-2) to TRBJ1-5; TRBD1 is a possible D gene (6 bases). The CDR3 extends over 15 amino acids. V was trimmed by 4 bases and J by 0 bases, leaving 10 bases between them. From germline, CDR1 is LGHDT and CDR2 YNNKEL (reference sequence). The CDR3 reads CASSRGAASNQPQHF. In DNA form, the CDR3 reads TGTGCCAGCAGCCGGGGGGCAGCTAGCAATCAGCCCCAGCATTTT.

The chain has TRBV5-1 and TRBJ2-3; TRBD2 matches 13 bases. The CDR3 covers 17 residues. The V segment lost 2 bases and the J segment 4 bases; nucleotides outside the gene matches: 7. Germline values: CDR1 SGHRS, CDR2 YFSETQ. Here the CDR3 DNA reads TGCGCCAGCAGCTTCCGGACTAGCGGGGGTGTACCAGATACGCAGTATTTT. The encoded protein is CASSFRTSGGVPDTQYF.

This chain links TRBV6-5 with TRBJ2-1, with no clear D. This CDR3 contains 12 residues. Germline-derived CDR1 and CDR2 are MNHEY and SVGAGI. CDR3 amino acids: CAIGGTYNEQFF. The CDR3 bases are TGTGCAATAGGTGGAACCTACAATGAGCAGTTCTTC.

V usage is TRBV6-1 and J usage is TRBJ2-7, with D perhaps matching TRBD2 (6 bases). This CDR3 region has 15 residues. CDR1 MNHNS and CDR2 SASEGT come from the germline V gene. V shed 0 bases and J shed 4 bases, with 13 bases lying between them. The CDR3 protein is CASSEAGRLAYEQYV. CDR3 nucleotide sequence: TGTGCCAGCAGTGAAGCTGGAAGGCTAGCGTACGAGCAGTACGTC.

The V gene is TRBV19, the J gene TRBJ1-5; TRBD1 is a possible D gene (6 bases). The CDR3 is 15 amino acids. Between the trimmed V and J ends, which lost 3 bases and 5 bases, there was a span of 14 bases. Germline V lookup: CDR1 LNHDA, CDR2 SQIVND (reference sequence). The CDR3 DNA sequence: TGTGCCAGTAGTATCTTCGCCGCAGGGGATCAGCCCCAGCATTTT. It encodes CASSIFAAGDQPQHF.

CDR3: CASSPSRGSYEQYV. CDR3 bases: TGTGCCAGCTCACCTTCGAGGGGCTCCTACGAGCAGTACGTC. The chain recombines TRBV18 with TRBJ2-7, with D perhaps being TRBD1 or TRBD2 (5 bases each). The germline V and J ends were trimmed by 3 bases and 0 bases, with 9 bases remaining between them. CDR1 KGHSH and CDR2 LQKENI come from the germline V gene. CDR3 length: 14 residues.

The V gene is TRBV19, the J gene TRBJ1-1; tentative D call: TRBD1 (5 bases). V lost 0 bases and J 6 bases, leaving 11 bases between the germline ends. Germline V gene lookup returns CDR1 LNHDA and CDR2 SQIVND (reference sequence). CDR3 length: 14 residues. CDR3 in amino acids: CASSIDGASSEAFF. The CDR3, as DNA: TGTGCCAGTAGTATAGATGGGGCGAGCTCTGAAGCTTTCTTT.

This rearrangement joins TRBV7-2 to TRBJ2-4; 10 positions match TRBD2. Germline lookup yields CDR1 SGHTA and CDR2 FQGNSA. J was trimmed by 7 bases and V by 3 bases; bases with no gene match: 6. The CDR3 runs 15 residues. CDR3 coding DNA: TGTGCCAGCAGCTTGCAGCGGGGGGGCGGGAACATTCAGTACTTC. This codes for CASSLQRGGGNIQYF.

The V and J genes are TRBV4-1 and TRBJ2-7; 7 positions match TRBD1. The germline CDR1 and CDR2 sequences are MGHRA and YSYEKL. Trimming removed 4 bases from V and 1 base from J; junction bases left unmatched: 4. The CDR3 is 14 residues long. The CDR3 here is CASSRDSSSYEQYV. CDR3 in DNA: TGCGCCAGCAGCCGGGACAGCTCTTCCTACGAGCAGTACGTC.

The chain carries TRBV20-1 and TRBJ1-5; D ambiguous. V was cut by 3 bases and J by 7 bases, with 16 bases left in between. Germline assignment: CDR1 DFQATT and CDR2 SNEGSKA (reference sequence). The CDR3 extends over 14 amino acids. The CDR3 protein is CSASPHTVWQPQHF. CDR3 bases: TGCAGTGCTAGTCCTCACACGGTTTGGCAGCCCCAGCATTTT.

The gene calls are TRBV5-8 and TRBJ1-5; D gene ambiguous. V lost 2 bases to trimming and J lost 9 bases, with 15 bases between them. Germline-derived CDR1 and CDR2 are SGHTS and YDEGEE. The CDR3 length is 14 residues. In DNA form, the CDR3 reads TGTGCCAGCAGCTTCTATCCGGTGACCCCGCCCCAGCATTTT. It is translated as CASSFYPVTPPQHF.

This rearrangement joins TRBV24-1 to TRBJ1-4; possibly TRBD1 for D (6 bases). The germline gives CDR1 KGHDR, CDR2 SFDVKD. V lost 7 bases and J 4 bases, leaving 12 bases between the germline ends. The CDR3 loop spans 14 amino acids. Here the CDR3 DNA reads TGTGCCACCAGCCGGGGGGGCTATAATGAAAAACTGTTTTTT. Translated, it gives CATSRGGYNEKLFF.

As DNA, the CDR3 is TGCAGCGTTGAGGCTAGCGGGGGAGGAGACATTCAGTACTTC. It yields the protein CSVEASGGGDIQYF. This chain uses TRBV29-1 with TRBJ2-4; 10 bases match TRBD2. The CDR3 totals 14 residues. V gave up 3 bases and J gave up 8 bases; unmatched junction bases: 7. Germline CDR1 SQVTM, CDR2 ANQGSEA.

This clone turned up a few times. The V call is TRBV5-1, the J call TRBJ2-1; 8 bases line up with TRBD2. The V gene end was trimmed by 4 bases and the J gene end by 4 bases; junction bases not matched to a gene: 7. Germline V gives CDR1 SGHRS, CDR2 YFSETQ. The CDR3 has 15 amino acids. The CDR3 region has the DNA TGCGCCAGCAGCCCAGCGGGGGTGTTTTACAATGAGCAGTTCTTC. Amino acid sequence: CASSPAGVFYNEQFF.

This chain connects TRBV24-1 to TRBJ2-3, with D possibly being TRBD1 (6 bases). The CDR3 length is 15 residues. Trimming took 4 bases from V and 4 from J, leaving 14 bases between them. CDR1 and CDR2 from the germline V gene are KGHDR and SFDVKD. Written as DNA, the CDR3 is TGTGCCACCAGTGAGGTACAGGGCACCGCAGATACGCAGTATTTT. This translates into CATSEVQGTADTQYF.

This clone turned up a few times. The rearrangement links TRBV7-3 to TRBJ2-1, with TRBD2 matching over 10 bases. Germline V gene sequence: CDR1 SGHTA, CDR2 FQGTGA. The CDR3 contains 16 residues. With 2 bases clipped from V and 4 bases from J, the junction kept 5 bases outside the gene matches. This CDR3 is CASSLLERGGYNEQFF. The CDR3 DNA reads TGTGCCAGCAGCTTATTGGAGCGGGGGGGGTACAATGAGCAGTTCTTC.

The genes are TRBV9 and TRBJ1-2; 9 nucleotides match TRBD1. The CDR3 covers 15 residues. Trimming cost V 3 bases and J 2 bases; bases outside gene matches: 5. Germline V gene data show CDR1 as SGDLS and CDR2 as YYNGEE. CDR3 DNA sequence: TGTGCCAGCAGCGGGGGGACAGGGCAGAACTATGGCTACACCTTC. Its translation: CASSGGTGQNYGYTF.

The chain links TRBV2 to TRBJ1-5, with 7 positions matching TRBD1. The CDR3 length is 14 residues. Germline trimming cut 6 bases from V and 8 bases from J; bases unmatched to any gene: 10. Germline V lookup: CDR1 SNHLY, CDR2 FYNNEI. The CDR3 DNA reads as TGTGCCAGCAGATTGGGGACAGCCCTCGAGCCCCAGCATTTT. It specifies CASRLGTALEPQHF.

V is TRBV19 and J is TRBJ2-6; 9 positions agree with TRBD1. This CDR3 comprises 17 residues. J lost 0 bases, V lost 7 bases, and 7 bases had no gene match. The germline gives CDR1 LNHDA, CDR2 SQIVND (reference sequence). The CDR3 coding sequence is TGTGCCAGTATTCGGACAGGGGTTAGCTCTGGGGCCAACGTCCTGACTTTC. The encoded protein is CASIRTGVSSGANVLTF.

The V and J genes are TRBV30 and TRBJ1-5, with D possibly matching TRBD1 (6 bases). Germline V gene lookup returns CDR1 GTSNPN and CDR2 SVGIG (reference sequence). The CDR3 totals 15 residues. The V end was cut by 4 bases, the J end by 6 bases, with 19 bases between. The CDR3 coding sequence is TGTGCCTGGACTCAAGGTTTGACAGGCGGTCAGCCCCAGCATTTT. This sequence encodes CAWTQGLTGGQPQHF.

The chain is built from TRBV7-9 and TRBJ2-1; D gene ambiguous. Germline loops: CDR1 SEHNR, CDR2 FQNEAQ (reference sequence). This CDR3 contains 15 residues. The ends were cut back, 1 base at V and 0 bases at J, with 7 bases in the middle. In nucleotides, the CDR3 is TGTGCCAGCAGCTTAGTTAGAATCTCCTACAATGAGCAGTTCTTC. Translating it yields CASSLVRISYNEQFF.

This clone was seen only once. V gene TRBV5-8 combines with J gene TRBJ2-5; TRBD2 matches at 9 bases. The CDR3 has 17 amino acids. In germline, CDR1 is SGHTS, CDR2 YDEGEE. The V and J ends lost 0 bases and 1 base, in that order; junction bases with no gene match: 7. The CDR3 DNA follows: TGTGCCAGCAGCTTGGGCAGGTCGCGGGGGGGCCAAGAGACCCAGTACTTC. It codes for CASSLGRSRGGQETQYF.

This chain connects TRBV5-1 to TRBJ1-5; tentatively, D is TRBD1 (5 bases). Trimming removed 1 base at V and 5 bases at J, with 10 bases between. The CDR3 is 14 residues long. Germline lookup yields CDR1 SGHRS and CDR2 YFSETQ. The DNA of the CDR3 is TGCGCCAGCAGCTTGTCGACGGGGGATCAGCCCCAGCATTTT. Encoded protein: CASSLSTGDQPQHF.

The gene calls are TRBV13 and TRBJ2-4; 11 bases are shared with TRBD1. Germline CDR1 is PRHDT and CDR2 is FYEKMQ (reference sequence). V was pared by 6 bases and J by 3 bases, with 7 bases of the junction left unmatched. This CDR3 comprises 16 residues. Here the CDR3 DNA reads TGTGCCAGCAGTCGGACCGGGACAGGGGGCAAAAACATTCAGTACTTC. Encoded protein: CASSRTGTGGKNIQYF.

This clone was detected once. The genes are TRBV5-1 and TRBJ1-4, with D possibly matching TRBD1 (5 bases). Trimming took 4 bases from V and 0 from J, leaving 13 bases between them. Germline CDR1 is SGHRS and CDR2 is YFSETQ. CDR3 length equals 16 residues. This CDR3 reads CASSTGPTSTNEKLFF. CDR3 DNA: TGCGCCAGCAGCACGGGACCGACTTCAACTAATGAAAAACTGTTTTTT.

CDR3 residues: CASSSRLGGGPADTQYF. In DNA form, the CDR3 reads TGTGCCAGCAGCTCGCGGTTAGGGGGTGGCCCCGCAGATACGCAGTATTTT. The chain has TRBV7-2 and TRBJ2-3; the D gene is possibly TRBD1 (6 bases). Germline-derived CDR1 and CDR2 are SGHTA and FQGNSA. The CDR3 contains 17 residues. V was clipped by 4 bases and J by 4 bases, with 21 bases between them.